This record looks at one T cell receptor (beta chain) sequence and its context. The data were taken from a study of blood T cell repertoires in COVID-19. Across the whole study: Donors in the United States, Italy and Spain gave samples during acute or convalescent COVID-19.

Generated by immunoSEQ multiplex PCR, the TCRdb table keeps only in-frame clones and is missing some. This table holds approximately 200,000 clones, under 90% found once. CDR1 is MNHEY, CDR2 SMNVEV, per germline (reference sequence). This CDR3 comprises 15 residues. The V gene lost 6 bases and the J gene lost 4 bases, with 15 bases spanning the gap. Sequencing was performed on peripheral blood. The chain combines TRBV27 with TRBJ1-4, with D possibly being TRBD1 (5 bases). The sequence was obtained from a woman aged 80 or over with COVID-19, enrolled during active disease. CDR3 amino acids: CASSNGGAGNEKLFF. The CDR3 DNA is TGTGCCAGCAGCAACGGCGGGGCCGGTAATGAAAAACTGTTTTTT.